A single sample gave rise to the 9 T cell receptor beta chains below, sequenced in a study of blood T cell repertoires in COVID-19. The method was immunoSEQ multiplex PCR; TCRdb's version includes in-frame clones alone and lacks a portion of them. The sample lists hundreds of thousands of clones, about 88% occurring once. The specimen sequenced was peripheral blood. The receptors shown here come from an older man with acute or convalescent COVID-19.

CDR3 nucleotide sequence: TGTGCCAGCAGCCCAGGGAATCCCCAAGAGACCCAGTACTTC. Its protein is CASSPGNPQETQYF. The gene calls are TRBV5-5 and TRBJ2-5, with D tentatively TRBD1 (5 bases). V lost 4 bases, J lost 1 base, and 11 bases lay in between. The CDR3 loop spans 14 amino acids. From germline, CDR1 is SGHKS and CDR2 YYEKEE (reference sequence). The whole variable domain, remainder taken from reference TRBV5-5 and TRBJ2-5, is DAGVTQSPTHLIKTRGQQVTLRCSPISGHKSVSWYQQVLGQGPQFIFQYYEKEERGRGNFPDRFSARQFPNYSSELNVNALLLGDSALYLCASSPGNPQETQYFGPGTRLLVL.

The gene calls are TRBV27 and TRBJ1-2, with 9 bases lining up with TRBD1. Germline trimming cut 6 bases from V and 7 bases from J; bases unmatched to any gene: 9. Germline lookup yields CDR1 MNHEY and CDR2 SMNVEV (reference sequence). The CDR3 sequence is 14 residues long. CDR3 region: CASRPQQGALGYTF. CDR3 sequence (DNA): TGTGCCAGCAGGCCCCAACAGGGGGCTCTTGGCTACACCTTC.

This chain joins TRBV4-3 and TRBJ1-5; 7 bases fit TRBD1. Trimming removed 3 bases from V and 4 bases from J; junction bases left unmatched: 12. Germline-derived CDR1 and CDR2 are LGHNA and YSLEER. The CDR3 runs to 17 residues. The CDR3 loop reads CASSHGTARGVNQPQHF. DNA for the CDR3: TGCGCCAGCAGCCACGGGACAGCCCGAGGGGTTAATCAGCCCCAGCATTTT.

V gene TRBV5-1 combines with J gene TRBJ2-3; a weak D match, TRBD1 (5 bases). V gave up 2 bases and J gave up 5 bases, with 6 bases separating them. This CDR3 is built from 12 residues. In germline, CDR1 is SGHRS, CDR2 YFSETQ. The CDR3 coding sequence is TGCGCCAGCAGCTTAGGGGTAGATACGCAGTATTTT. Translated: CASSLGVDTQYF. Variable domain in full (rest from reference TRBV5-1 and TRBJ2-3): KAGVTQTPRYLIKTRGQQVTLSCSPISGHRSVSWYQQTPGQGLQFLFEYFSETQRNKGNFPGRFSGRQFSNSRSEMNVSTLELGDSALYLCASSLGVDTQYFGPGTRLTVL.

The gene calls are TRBV7-6 and TRBJ2-3, with 7 bases fitting TRBD1. This CDR3 region has 14 residues. V gave up 6 bases and J gave up 3 bases; unmatched junction bases: 6. The V gene's germline CDR1 is SGHVS and CDR2 FNYEAQ. CDR3 bases: TGTGCCAGCAGTTCGACAGGGACAACAGATACGCAGTATTTT. It codes for CASSSTGTTDTQYF.

The chain employs TRBV9 and TRBJ1-5, with D uncertain. The CDR3 spans 13 residues. V shed 3 bases and J shed 0 bases, with 4 bases lying between them. CDR1 is SGDLS and CDR2 is YYNGEE in the germline V gene. CDR3 protein: CASSANSNQPQHF. The CDR3 DNA sequence: TGTGCCAGCAGCGCTAATAGCAATCAGCCCCAGCATTTT.

The CDR3 DNA reads as TGTGCCACCAGCAGTCCGGACAGAATGAACACTGAAGCTTTCTTT. It is translated as CATSSPDRMNTEAFF. The chain couples TRBV15 to TRBJ1-1, with D perhaps matching TRBD1 (6 bases). This CDR3 has 15 amino acids. V gave up 3 bases and J gave up 0 bases, with 11 bases separating them. Germline V gene lookup returns CDR1 LNHNV and CDR2 YYDKDF (reference sequence). Based on the CDR3 plus reference TRBV15 and TRBJ1-1, the full variable domain is DAMVIQNPRYQVTQFGKPVTLSCSQTLNHNVMYWYQQKSSQAPKLLFHYYDKDFNNEADTPDNFQSRRPNTSFCFLDIRSPGLGDTAMYLCATSSPDRMNTEAFFGQGTRLTVV.

The V and J genes are TRBV6-6 and TRBJ2-3; D not resolved. CDR3 length: 14 residues. The V gene lost 7 bases and the J gene lost 2 bases, with 13 bases spanning the gap. The germline V gene encodes CDR1 MNHNY and CDR2 SVGAGI (reference sequence). CDR3 DNA: TGTGCCAGCACCCGTTGGGCCGTCACAGATACGCAGTATTTT. Translating gives CASTRWAVTDTQYF.

V is TRBV24-1 and J is TRBJ2-3, with 7 positions matching TRBD1. The CDR3 spans 15 residues. Germline CDR1 is KGHDR and CDR2 is SFDVKD. Germline trimming cut 4 bases from V and 1 base from J; bases unmatched to any gene: 4. CDR3 sequence: CATSEAQGGTDTQYF. The CDR3 DNA reads as TGTGCCACCAGTGAAGCTCAGGGGGGCACAGATACGCAGTATTTT.